Below are 9 T cell receptor beta chains sequenced from a single sample in a study of T cells after yellow fever vaccination. TCRdb analysed the 5' RACE reads with MiXCR anew, one entry per CDR3 protein. The data hold a few hundred thousand distinct CDR3 sequences, with about a sixth observed a single time. Sequenced material: PBMCs, taken 4 to 6 days after the first yellow fever vaccination. The receptors originated from a young man who received the YFV17D yellow fever vaccine.

This clonotype was seen a handful of times. This chain joins TRBV12-3 or TRBV12-4 and TRBJ2-7; TRBD2 matches 7 bases. J lost 6 bases, V lost 8 bases, and 7 bases had no gene match. CDR3 length equals 12 residues. CDR3 protein: CASAPLAGEQYF. For the CDR3, the DNA is TGTGCCAGCGCCCCGTTAGCGGGCGAGCAGTACTTC.

This clonotype was detected ten times or more. The chain is built from TRBV7-7 and TRBJ2-2, with TRBD2 identical over 9 bases. This CDR3 is built from 14 residues. Germline CDR1 SSHAT, CDR2 FNYEAQ (reference sequence). The V gene end was trimmed by 5 bases and the J gene end by 5 bases; junction bases not matched to a gene: 3. CDR3: CASSPSGGTGELFF. The CDR3, as DNA: TGTGCCAGCAGCCCCAGCGGGGGGACCGGGGAGCTGTTTTTT.

CDR3 nucleotides: TGCGCCAGCAGCTCAAGGACTAGCGAAGGAGATACGCAGTATTTT. It encodes CASSSRTSEGDTQYF. The V call is TRBV5-1, the J call TRBJ2-3; 9 nucleotides align to TRBD2. CDR3 size: 15 residues. Looked up from germline, CDR1 is SGHRS and CDR2 is YFSETQ. The junction had 7 bases not matched to a gene; V was cut back by 3 bases and J by 5 bases.

The gene calls are TRBV11-2 and TRBJ1-5; 7 bases are a match to TRBD1. J gave up 3 bases and V 5 bases, and 4 bases lay outside the gene matches. This CDR3 comprises 14 residues. Germline CDR1 is SGHAT and CDR2 is FQNNGV. The CDR3 region has the DNA TGTGCCAGCAGCCGGGACAGTTTCAATCAGCCCCAGCATTTT. It yields the protein CASSRDSFNQPQHF.

The chain joins TRBV4-1 to TRBJ1-6; 8 positions agree with TRBD1. From germline, CDR1 is MGHRA and CDR2 YSYEKL. The V and J ends lost 3 bases and 8 bases, in that order; junction bases with no gene match: 3. The length of the CDR3 is 14 residues. The CDR3 coding sequence is TGCGCCAGCAGCCAGAAGACAGGGGATTCACCCCTCCACTTT. Protein product: CASSQKTGDSPLHF.

This chain joins TRBV27 and TRBJ1-6; D is ambiguous. Germline V gives CDR1 MNHEY, CDR2 SMNVEV (reference sequence). CDR3 length equals 10 residues. The V end was cut by 9 bases, the J end by 9 bases, with 6 bases between. CDR3 sequence (DNA): TGTGCCAGTGGGAGTTCACCCCTCCACTTT. Translation gives CASGSSPLHF.

This chain joins TRBV18 and TRBJ1-1; 10 nucleotides align to TRBD1. The CDR3 is 19 amino acids. Germline V CDR1 and CDR2: KGHSH, LQKENI. J gave up 3 bases and V 3 bases, and 16 bases lay outside the gene matches. The CDR3 region has the DNA TGTGCCAGCTCACCCCCCCTAGGTTTCGGGACAGGGGACTACACTGAAGCTTTCTTT. It specifies CASSPPLGFGTGDYTEAFF.

There are a few counts of this clonotype. The chain carries TRBV10-3 and TRBJ2-2; TRBD1 is a possible D gene (6 bases). This CDR3 is built from 14 residues. The V end lost 6 bases, the J end lost 1 base, and 9 bases lay between the germline ends. Germline V gene sequence: CDR1 ENHRY, CDR2 SYGVKD. As DNA, the CDR3 is TGTGCCATCAGGCCGGGACAGAACACCGGGGAGCTGTTTTTT. This sequence encodes CAIRPGQNTGELFF.

In its sample, this clonotype was seen a few times. The chain combines TRBV4-1 with TRBJ2-2; the D is unclear. The V and J ends lost 3 bases and 3 bases respectively, with 5 bases between them. Germline V lookup: CDR1 MGHRA, CDR2 YSYEKL. The length of the CDR3 is 13 residues. The CDR3 sequence is CASSHEDTGELFF. In DNA, the CDR3 is TGCGCCAGCAGCCACGAGGACACCGGGGAGCTGTTTTTT.